One sample yielded the 2 T cell receptor beta chains listed below, sequenced in a study of OX40 agonist ivuxolimab in advanced cancers. Profiled with immunoSEQ multiplex PCR; TCRdb holds only in-frame clones, not every one. Of roughly 87,000 clones in the sample, about 90% were seen once. Sequences were derived from CD4+ or CD8+ T cells sorted from blood, sampled in a trial of the OX40 agonist ivuxolimab. These receptors originate from an adult with an advanced solid tumor such as melanoma, head and neck, liver or kidney cancer.

V gene TRBV5-4 combines with J gene TRBJ2-7; D is possibly TRBD1 (5 bases). Germline CDR1 and CDR2: SGHNT and YYREEE (reference sequence). Trimming pared 0 bases from V and 0 bases from J, leaving 13 bases between. This CDR3 region has 16 residues. The CDR3 coding sequence is TGTGCCAGCAGCTTGGGTTATTCGGACACCTCCTACGAGCAGTACTTC. Translated: CASSLGYSDTSYEQYF.

The V call is TRBV6-6, the J call TRBJ1-5; no reliable D call. V gave up 6 bases and J gave up 3 bases, with 15 bases separating them. The germline V gene encodes CDR1 MNHNY and CDR2 SVGAGI (reference sequence). This CDR3 region has 15 residues. The CDR3 DNA follows: TGTGCCAGCAGAGATGACGGTAAGCTCAATCAGCCCCAGCATTTT. Its translation: CASRDDGKLNQPQHF.